Presented here are 24 T cell receptor beta chains from one specimen sequenced in a study of human T cells and chemical hapten exposure. MiXCR, applied by TCRdb to the RACE reads, yields one record per CDR3 protein. The sample records around 260,000 distinct CDR3 sequences, roughly 8.9% being singletons. Time point: pre-sensitization, week 0. Indicated treatment: therapeutic diphenylcyclopropenone sensitization with weekly scalp DPC. The specimen comprised whole blood, sampled in connection with sensitization to the hapten diphenylcyclopropenone (DPC). Receptors originate from a woman aged 40-49 years with alopecia areata. Some clones in this sample may be carry-over from other donors' samples.

This clonotype has more than one count but fewer than ten. This rearrangement joins TRBV7-2 to TRBJ2-2; D ambiguous. There are 13 residues in the CDR3. Germline-derived CDR1 and CDR2 are SGHTA and FQGNSA. Trimming shortened V by 4 bases and J by 7 bases, and 10 bases separated the two germline ends. CDR3 protein: CASSSSGFGELFF. DNA for the CDR3: TGTGCCAGCAGCTCTAGTGGTTTCGGGGAGCTGTTTTTT. The variable domain in full, with the rest retrieved from reference TRBV7-2 and TRBJ2-2, is GAGVSQSPSNKVTEKGKDVELRCDPISGHTALYWYRQSLGQGLEFLIYFQGNSAPDKSGLPSDRFSAERTGGSVSTLTIQRTQQEDSAVYLCASSSSGFGELFFGEGSRLTVL.

The J gene is TRBJ2-4, the V gene TRBV6-5, with D tentatively TRBD2 (6 bases). Trimming left V 2 bases short and J 1 base short, with 6 bases between. The CDR3 runs to 14 residues. Germline CDR1 reads MNHEY; CDR2 reads SVGAGI. Here the CDR3 DNA reads TGTGCCAGCAGTTACGGGGGGGCCAAAAACATTCAGTACTTC. This translates into CASSYGGAKNIQYF.

This clonotype was observed a few times. This rearrangement joins TRBV20-1 to TRBJ2-7, with 10 bases aligning to TRBD1. Germline V gene sequence: CDR1 DFQATT, CDR2 SNEGSKA (reference sequence). This CDR3 comprises 16 residues. With V trimmed by 3 bases and J by 3 bases, 11 bases remained unmatched. The chain's CDR3 is CSARAIDRGRDYEQYF. In DNA, the CDR3 is TGCAGTGCTAGGGCAATTGACAGGGGGCGCGACTACGAGCAGTACTTC.

V and J are TRBV7-2 and TRBJ1-2; 12 nucleotides line up with TRBD1. V shed 5 bases, J shed 8 bases, and the junction held 9 bases outside the gene matches. The CDR3 is made up of 15 amino acids. Germline CDR1 and CDR2: SGHTA and FQGNSA. CDR3 in DNA: TGTGCCAGCAGCGTTACCGGGACAGGGGGCTCGGGCTACACCTTC. Protein: CASSVTGTGGSGYTF.

The table lists this clonotype with many counts. The chain joins TRBV12-3 or TRBV12-4 to TRBJ1-1; possibly TRBD1 for D (5 bases). The CDR3 loop spans 13 amino acids. Between the trimmed V and J ends, which lost 8 bases and 1 base, there was a span of 11 bases. The CDR3 nucleotides are TGTGCCAGCTCAAGTGGGGGGAACACTGAAGCTTTCTTT. It specifies CASSSGGNTEAFF.

The sample holds a few counts of this clonotype. V and J are TRBV7-9 and TRBJ1-5, with 8 bases identical to TRBD1. This CDR3 has 16 residues. V was pared by 4 bases and J by 2 bases, with 7 bases of the junction left unmatched. The V gene's germline CDR1 is SEHNR and CDR2 FQNEAQ (reference sequence). The CDR3 here is CASSSRTGTRNQPQHF. CDR3 DNA: TGTGCCAGCAGCTCCCGGACAGGGACGCGCAATCAGCCCCAGCATTTT.

The chain uses TRBV5-1 and TRBJ2-5, with TRBD1 matching 12 bases. Germline loops: CDR1 SGHRS, CDR2 YFSETQ. The trim removed 4 bases at V and 4 bases at J, leaving 5 bases unmatched. This CDR3 has 15 residues. CDR3 DNA: TGCGCCAGCAGCCTGGGACAGGGGGCCCTAGAGACCCAGTACTTC. It is translated as CASSLGQGALETQYF.

This clonotype was seen ten or more times. The chain links TRBV5-1 to TRBJ1-2; the D gene is possibly TRBD1 (5 bases). The CDR3 is 14 amino acids. V shed 3 bases and J shed 7 bases, with 16 bases lying between them. CDR1 and CDR2 (germline): SGHRS, YFSETQ. In DNA form, the CDR3 reads TGCGCCAGCAGCTCAGGGACGGACTTGATTGGCTACACCTTC. Protein product: CASSSGTDLIGYTF.

For this clonotype: No conserved phenylalanine or tryptophan is present at the end of the CDR3, so a read error is the likely explanation. The chain joins TRBV12-3 or TRBV12-4 to TRBJ2-1, with 8 bases aligning to TRBD1. The CDR3 has 14 residues. Unmatched junction bases numbered 3, after V lost 6 bases and J lost 2 bases. The CDR3 nucleotides are TGTGCCAGCAGACGGACAGGGACCTACAATGAGCAGTTCTCC. It yields the protein CASRRTGTYNEQFS.

This clonotype was seen a handful of times. The chain employs TRBV20-1 and TRBJ2-5; 7 bases are shared with TRBD2. The germline gives CDR1 DFQATT, CDR2 SNEGSKA (reference sequence). CDR3 length: 18 residues. The junction had 18 bases not matched to a gene; V was cut back by 0 bases and J by 5 bases. The DNA of the CDR3 is TGCAGTGCTAGAGATCTCGGACTAGTCTTGTCGTGGTCGGAGACCCAGTACTTC. It specifies CSARDLGLVLSWSETQYF.

The CDR3 sequence is CASSSISRKGSDNEQFF. In nucleotides, the CDR3 is TGTGCCAGCAGCTCAATATCCCGCAAGGGGTCCGACAATGAGCAGTTCTTC. This chain uses TRBV7-3 with TRBJ2-1, with D possibly being TRBD1 (5 bases). Germline values: CDR1 SGHTA, CDR2 FQGTGA. The V and J ends lost 4 bases and 5 bases respectively, with 21 bases between them. CDR3 length: 17 residues. The full variable domain, rest sourced from reference TRBV7-3 and TRBJ2-1, is GAGVSQTPSNKVTEKGKYVELRCDPISGHTALYWYRQSLGQGPEFLIYFQGTGAADDSGLPNDRFFAVRPEGSVSTLKIQRTERGDSAVYLCASSSISRKGSDNEQFFGPGTRLTVL.

The chain uses TRBV6-6 and TRBJ2-1; TRBD2 agrees at 10 bases. The CDR3 sequence is 14 residues long. Trimming took 3 bases from V and 8 from J; bases not matched to a gene: 4. Germline V gives CDR1 MNHNY, CDR2 SVGAGI (reference sequence). The CDR3 region is CASSYGTSVDEQFF. CDR3 nucleotide sequence: TGTGCCAGCAGTTATGGGACTAGCGTTGATGAGCAGTTCTTC.

This clonotype was seen at least ten times. The J gene is TRBJ2-3, the V gene TRBV29-1, with TRBD2 identical over 9 bases. Per the germline V gene, CDR1 is SQVTM and CDR2 is ANQGSEA. The V and J ends lost 8 bases and 2 bases, in that order; junction bases with no gene match: 5. This CDR3 has 13 residues. CDR3 protein: CSSGLAHTDTQYF. The CDR3 region has the DNA TGCAGCTCTGGACTAGCGCACACAGATACGCAGTATTTT.

The V and J genes are TRBV7-2 and TRBJ2-3; D call uncertain. CDR1 and CDR2 from the germline V gene are SGHTA and FQGNSA. Trimming stripped 2 bases from V and 6 bases from J, with 3 bases between. The CDR3 spans 11 residues. The CDR3 DNA reads TGTGCCAGCAGCTTATATGATACGCAGTATTTT. It specifies CASSLYDTQYF. The full variable domain, with the rest looked up from reference TRBV7-2 and TRBJ2-3, is GAGVSQSPSNKVTEKGKDVELRCDPISGHTALYWYRQSLGQGLEFLIYFQGNSAPDKSGLPSDRFSAERTGGSVSTLTIQRTQQEDSAVYLCASSLYDTQYFGPGTRLTVL.

J is TRBJ1-2 and V is TRBV3-1; D call uncertain. Trimming left V 1 base short and J 2 bases short, with 8 bases between. This CDR3 has 14 amino acids. The germline V gene encodes CDR1 LGHDT and CDR2 YNNKEL (reference sequence). As DNA, the CDR3 is TGTGCCAGCAGCCAAGGCCGAGGGAACTATGGCTACACCTTC. Translating it yields CASSQGRGNYGYTF.

This rearrangement joins TRBV4-2 to TRBJ2-7, with 12 bases matching TRBD2. The length of the CDR3 is 17 residues. V lost 2 bases and J lost 3; bases outside the gene matches: 8. The germline CDR1 and CDR2 sequences are LGHNA and YNFKEQ. CDR3: CASSQPGLAGNNYEQYF. The CDR3 DNA reads as TGTGCCAGCAGCCAACCCGGACTAGCGGGGAACAACTACGAGCAGTACTTC.

This clonotype turned up a few times. The V gene is TRBV6-5, the J gene TRBJ1-4, with a possible D match to TRBD1 (5 bases). The V and J ends lost 8 bases and 8 bases respectively, with 15 bases between them. The germline CDR1 and CDR2 sequences are MNHEY and SVGAGI. This CDR3 comprises 13 residues. CDR3 in amino acids: CASSSGVVEKLFF. CDR3 in DNA: TGTGCCAGCTCCTCGGGGGTTGTCGAAAAACTGTTTTTT.

This clonotype was found a few times. The rearrangement links TRBV28 to TRBJ2-7, with 9 positions matching TRBD1. Germline CDR1 and CDR2: MDHEN and SYDVKM. The CDR3 spans 14 residues. The V segment lost 5 bases and the J segment 3 bases; nucleotides outside the gene matches: 5. CDR3 protein: CASSNRGHVYEQYF. The CDR3 DNA reads as TGTGCCAGCAGTAACAGGGGGCACGTCTACGAGCAGTACTTC.

The genes are TRBV28 and TRBJ2-1; TRBD1 or TRBD2 may be the D gene (5 bases each). Trimming left V 6 bases short and J 7 bases short, with 16 bases between. Germline assignment: CDR1 MDHEN and CDR2 SYDVKM. CDR3 length equals 14 residues. CDR3 region: CASRGVRSLNEQFF. The CDR3 coding sequence is TGTGCCAGCAGGGGGGTCAGGTCTTTGAATGAGCAGTTCTTC.

This clonotype was seen a few times. The V and J genes are TRBV10-3 and TRBJ2-1; tentatively, D is TRBD1 (6 bases). Trimming took off 8 bases at V and 4 bases at J, with 21 bases between the two ends. The CDR3 has 16 amino acids. Germline CDR1 ENHRY, CDR2 SYGVKD. In DNA, the CDR3 is TGTGCCATCGCTGTCGATGAGGGGGTTCGTTACAATGAGCAGTTCTTC. Translation gives CAIAVDEGVRYNEQFF.

The V and J genes are TRBV12-3 or TRBV12-4 and TRBJ2-1; D remains ambiguous. Trimming took off 4 bases at V and 10 bases at J, with 11 bases between the two ends. CDR3 length equals 12 residues. CDR3 sequence reads: CASSWGPREQFF. The CDR3 DNA reads TGTGCCAGCAGTTGGGGTCCCAGGGAGCAGTTCTTC.

This clonotype was seen more than once but under ten times. The rearrangement joins TRBV27 to TRBJ2-3, with TRBD2 matching over 15 bases. The germline gives CDR1 MNHEY, CDR2 SMNVEV (reference sequence). This CDR3 comprises 20 residues. J was trimmed by 4 bases and V by 6 bases; bases with no gene match: 17. This chain's CDR3 is CASSKLGLAGGALRADTQYF. The CDR3 coding sequence is TGTGCCAGCAGCAAGCTGGGACTAGCGGGAGGTGCATTGAGGGCAGATACGCAGTATTTT.

This clonotype was found a few times. This chain uses TRBV10-3 with TRBJ2-3; D uncertain. CDR1 is ENHRY, CDR2 SYGVKD, per germline. The CDR3 extends over 11 amino acids. Deletions cut 10 bases from V and 4 bases from J, with 9 bases between. CDR3 DNA: TGTGCCACCCACGAGGCAGATACGCAGTATTTT. This codes for CATHEADTQYF.

This clonotype was seen a handful of times. This chain joins TRBV29-1 and TRBJ2-1, with 8 bases identical to TRBD1. The CDR3 covers 11 residues. Trimming took 7 bases from V and 9 from J; bases not matched to a gene: 5. Germline V gives CDR1 SQVTM, CDR2 ANQGSEA. As DNA, the CDR3 is TGCAGCGCTGGGACAGGCCCTGAGCAGTTCTTC. Its protein is CSAGTGPEQFF.